The 15 T cell receptor beta chains listed next were all sequenced from one sample in a study of T cells after yellow fever vaccination. TCRdb analysed the 5' RACE reads with MiXCR anew, one entry per CDR3 protein. The sample contains about 320,000 distinct CDR3 sequences, approximately 4% of which appear only once. Sample: PBMCs, taken 15 days after the yellow fever booster vaccination. These receptors originate from a man aged 18 to 35 who received the YFV17D yellow fever vaccine.

This clonotype was seen only a few times. J is TRBJ1-2 and V is TRBV3-1; D unclear. The length of the CDR3 is 12 residues. Germline values: CDR1 LGHDT, CDR2 YNNKEL (reference sequence). The V and J ends lost 3 bases and 8 bases respectively, with 10 bases between them. CDR3 loop: CASSHGGGGYTF. Here the CDR3 DNA reads TGTGCCAGCAGCCATGGTGGTGGAGGCTACACCTTC.

J is TRBJ2-1 and V is TRBV25-1, with a possible D match to TRBD2 (5 bases). Trimming pared 4 bases from V and 6 bases from J, leaving 16 bases between. Germline V CDR1 and CDR2: MGHDK, SYGVNS. The CDR3 is 15 residues long. CDR3 sequence: CASSGLRIGRNEQFF. The CDR3 region has the DNA TGTGCCAGCAGTGGACTAAGAATAGGGCGCAATGAGCAGTTCTTC.

This clonotype appeared many times. The J gene is TRBJ1-1, the V gene TRBV7-6; TRBD1 agrees at 8 bases. J was trimmed by 3 bases and V by 5 bases; bases with no gene match: 8. This CDR3 comprises 15 residues. Germline CDR1 reads SGHVS; CDR2 reads FNYEAQ. CDR3 sequence (DNA): TGTGCCAGCAGCCTTAGAAGGGACAGGCACACTGAAGCTTTCTTT. It encodes CASSLRRDRHTEAFF.

This clonotype was observed at least ten times. The DNA of the CDR3 is TGTGCCAGCAGCCAAGTTAGCTCCCGGGGAGAGACCCAGTACTTC. Amino acid sequence: CASSQVSSRGETQYF. The chain is built from TRBV4-2 and TRBJ2-5; possible D gene TRBD2, 5 bases. The V end was cut by 1 base, the J end by 4 bases, with 13 bases between. Germline CDR1 LGHNA, CDR2 YNFKEQ. The CDR3 spans 15 residues.

This clonotype was counted ten times or more. The chain employs TRBV6-1 and TRBJ2-3; possibly TRBD1 or TRBD2 for D (5 bases each). The CDR3 spans 14 residues. Per the germline V gene, CDR1 is MNHNS and CDR2 is SASEGT. V lost 1 base and J lost 3, with 8 bases in between. CDR3 amino acids: CASSEGWGTDTQYF. CDR3 bases: TGTGCCAGCAGTGAAGGTTGGGGGACAGATACGCAGTATTTT.

Regarding this clonotype: Sequence at one end of the junction differs from germline and may be a read error. The chain couples TRBV18 to TRBJ1-3; D is uncertain. Germline loops: CDR1 KGHSH, CDR2 LQKENI. The CDR3 sequence is 14 residues long. The CDR3 region is CARSPPGLRDTIYF. CDR3 nucleotide sequence: TGTGCCAGATCACCACCGGGCCTCCGGGACACCATATATTTT.

This clonotype has a count of ten or more. The chain carries TRBV12-3 or TRBV12-4 and TRBJ1-5, with D unclear. The CDR3 totals 12 residues. The ends were cut back, 5 bases at V and 7 bases at J, with 9 bases in the middle. DNA of the CDR3: TGTGCCAGCAGTCCATCGGGACAGCCCCAGCATTTT. It translates to CASSPSGQPQHF.

This clonotype was seen a handful of times. The CDR3 coding sequence is TGCAGTGCTAGAGATGGGGGGGGGATCAACGAGCAGTACGTC. Translated, it gives CSARDGGGINEQYV. The V gene is TRBV20-1, the J gene TRBJ2-7; 7 bases map to TRBD2. V lost 0 bases to trimming and J lost 5 bases; unmatched junction nucleotides: 7. There are 14 residues in the CDR3. Per the germline V gene, CDR1 is DFQATT and CDR2 is SNEGSKA (reference sequence).

This clonotype turned up a few times. The V gene is TRBV5-1, the J gene TRBJ2-3; D might be TRBD1 (5 bases). The CDR3 runs 15 residues. Germline values: CDR1 SGHRS, CDR2 YFSETQ. V was shortened by 6 bases and J by 1 base, with 15 bases between the two germline ends. The CDR3 reads CASKQEASRTDTQYF. In nucleotides, the CDR3 is TGCGCCAGCAAACAGGAAGCCTCTCGCACAGATACGCAGTATTTT.

Ten or more counts support this clonotype. This rearrangement joins TRBV6-1 to TRBJ1-2, with D unresolved. Trimming pared 6 bases from V and 4 bases from J, leaving 15 bases between. The CDR3 is 14 amino acids. Germline V gives CDR1 MNHNS, CDR2 SASEGT. The CDR3 bases are TGTGCCAGCAGCCCGAGTGCCTCTAGCTATGGCTACACCTTC. Its translation: CASSPSASSYGYTF.

A few counts support this clonotype. V and J are TRBV3-1 and TRBJ1-4; no clear D gene. Germline CDR1 reads LGHDT; CDR2 reads YNNKEL (reference sequence). This CDR3 has 16 residues. V shed 4 bases and J shed 0 bases, with 12 bases lying between them. The CDR3 protein is CASSLSGFATNEKLFF. CDR3 coding DNA: TGTGCCAGCAGCCTCTCAGGTTTTGCAACTAATGAAAAACTGTTTTTT.

This clonotype was observed at least ten times. The chain couples TRBV29-1 to TRBJ2-7; TRBD2 matches 7 bases. From germline, CDR1 is SQVTM and CDR2 ANQGSEA. J lost 6 bases, V lost 4 bases, and 9 bases had no gene match. The length of the CDR3 is 13 residues. For the CDR3, the DNA is TGCAGCGTTGTCAGACCTAGCGGAGGCGAGCAGTACTTC. Translated, it gives CSVVRPSGGEQYF.

In this sample, this clonotype turned up many times. The chain employs TRBV7-2 and TRBJ1-1; D ambiguous. V lost 2 bases to trimming and J lost 9 bases, with 16 bases between them. Germline CDR1 reads SGHTA; CDR2 reads FQGNSA. This CDR3 region has 14 residues. The DNA of the CDR3 is TGTGCCAGCAGCTTAACCCCAGGCGGTCGTAAAGCTTTCTTT. This gives the protein CASSLTPGGRKAFF.

This clonotype was recorded many times. The V and J genes are TRBV6-2 or TRBV6-3 and TRBJ1-2, with 7 bases aligning to TRBD1. Unmatched junction bases numbered 7, after V lost 6 bases and J lost 6 bases. Germline V gene sequence: CDR1 MNHEY, CDR2 SVGEGT. The CDR3 consists of 13 residues. DNA of the CDR3: TGTGCCAGCAGATCCGACAGGGCCCATGGCTACACCTTC. As protein: CASRSDRAHGYTF.

The gene calls are TRBV9 and TRBJ2-2; possibly TRBD2 for D (6 bases). Trimming removed 0 bases from V and 2 bases from J, with 8 bases in between. The CDR3 loop spans 15 amino acids. Germline loops: CDR1 SGDLS, CDR2 YYNGEE. The CDR3 loop reads CASSVAGGNTGELFF. In DNA, the CDR3 is TGTGCCAGCAGCGTAGCCGGGGGTAACACCGGGGAGCTGTTTTTT.